Only a few counts were recorded for the clone carrying this TCR beta chain. The record originates from a study of beta chain features in type 1 diabetes. Of the isolated RNA, all was reverse transcribed, and so the sequenced material was expressed TCRB transcripts. TCRdb's table, derived via immunoSEQ multiplex PCR, lists solely in-frame clones and lacks some. The sample yields hundreds of thousands of clones, approximately 12% seen once. The V end lost 7 bases, the J end lost 2 bases, and 11 bases lay between the germline ends. Germline CDR1 SNHLY, CDR2 FYNNEI. The CDR3 is 13 residues long. This sequence joins TRBV2 and TRBJ1-1; D not certain. Input material: naive CD4+ T cells from blood. The TCR was taken from a young man in good health. The CDR3 is CASTGSYNTEAFF. CDR3 sequence (DNA): TGTGCCAGCACCGGGTCCTACAACACTGAAGCTTTCTTT.